This TCR beta chain was found in a study of blood T cell repertoires in COVID-19. Unmatched junction bases numbered 8, after V lost 4 bases and J lost 4 bases. Germline CDR1 MGHRA, CDR2 YSYEKL. This CDR3 region has 15 residues. Only in-frame clones appear in the TCRdb table, and some are missing; sequencing was by immunoSEQ multiplex PCR. The sample holds under 300,000 clones, roughly 85% seen once. The V call is TRBV4-1, the J call TRBJ2-7, with 9 bases matching TRBD1. The sequence was collected from a man aged 25-45 years who had recovered from COVID-19. The sample consisted of peripheral blood. The CDR3 here is CASSLGGTGSYEQYF. Here the CDR3 DNA reads TGCGCCAGCAGCCTTGGAGGGACAGGGTCTTACGAGCAGTACTTC.